This entry describes one T cell receptor (beta chain). The target antigen is unknown. The data are from a study of T cells after yellow fever vaccination. Study-level points and caveats: Abundant clonotypes from the bulk population could contaminate FACS-sorted repertoires. Overall, a small share of clonotypes was seen in both CD4 and CD8 compartments.

Germline lookup yields CDR1 MGHRA and CDR2 YSYEKL. This CDR3 is built from 12 residues. V lost 0 bases and J lost 14, with 10 bases in between. TCRdb reanalysed the 5' RACE reads using MiXCR and keeps one entry per CDR3 protein. Among under 550,000 distinct CDR3 sequences listed, around a fifth were seen once. The source is a man younger than 35 who received the YFV17D yellow fever vaccine. The input for sequencing was PBMCs, taken around 3 weeks after the first yellow fever vaccination. The chain carries TRBV4-1 and TRBJ1-4; no clear D gene. In DNA, the CDR3 is TGCGCCAGCAGCCAAGATAACTTCAGGCTGTTTTTT. This codes for CASSQDNFRLFF.